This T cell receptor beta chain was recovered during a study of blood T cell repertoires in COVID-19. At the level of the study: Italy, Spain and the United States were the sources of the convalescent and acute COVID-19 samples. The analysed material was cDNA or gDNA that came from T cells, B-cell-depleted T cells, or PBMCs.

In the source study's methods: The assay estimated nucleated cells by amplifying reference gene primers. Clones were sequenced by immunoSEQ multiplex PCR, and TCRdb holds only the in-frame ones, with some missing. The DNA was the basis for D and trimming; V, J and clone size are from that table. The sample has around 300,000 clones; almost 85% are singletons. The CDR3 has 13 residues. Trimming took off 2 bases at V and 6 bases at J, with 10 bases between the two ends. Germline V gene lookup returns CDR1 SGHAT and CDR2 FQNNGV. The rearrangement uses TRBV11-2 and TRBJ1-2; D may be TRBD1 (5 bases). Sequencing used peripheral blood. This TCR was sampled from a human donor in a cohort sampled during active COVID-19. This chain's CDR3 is CASSLTSRDGYTF. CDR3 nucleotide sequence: TGTGCCAGCAGCTTAACAAGCAGGGATGGCTACACCTTC.